The clone carrying this T cell receptor (beta chain) was seen repeatedly, ten times or more. Its matching antigen is unknown. The data derive from a study of early T cells in non-severe SARS-CoV-2 infection. Study overall: Bulk RNA isolated from unsorted whole blood underwent sequencing; chains were not paired. Study-level points and caveats: Matching with VDJdb favored anti-spike CD8 responses (missing private and CD4 specificities).

The V end lost 3 bases, the J end lost 3 bases, and 9 bases lay between the germline ends. CDR3 size: 14 residues. Unique molecular identifiers were added to individual cDNA molecules. MiXCR was run by TCRdb on the 5' RACE reads, yielding one entry per CDR3 protein. The sample yields about 90,000 distinct CDR3 sequences, about 12% seen once. The genes are TRBV12-3 or TRBV12-4 and TRBJ1-5; D is unresolved. Sample: whole blood, taken at baseline. The TCR sequence derives from an adult who was a healthcare worker with PCR-confirmed SARS-CoV-2 infection or an uninfected control (not recorded which). The CDR3 DNA reads as TGTGCCAGCAGTTTTGGGTCCCCCAATCAGCCCCAGCATTTT. Translated: CASSFGSPNQPQHF.